The table lists the clone carrying this T cell receptor beta chain with a count of one. The antigen is not known. The data are from a study of identical twins. A template switching step contributed a universal primer site, while unique molecular identifiers were present in the cDNA. TCRdb itself ran the 5' RACE reads through MiXCR, one entry per CDR3 protein. Of under 900,000 distinct CDR3 sequences listed, roughly 18% are singletons. The CDR3 loop spans 14 amino acids. The V gene's germline CDR1 is SGHRS and CDR2 YFSETQ. V was pared by 4 bases and J by 7 bases, with 15 bases between. The study, taken as a whole, reports: Abundant beta clonotypes from cord blood bore fewer insertions; memory repertoires lacked this pattern.

The data were also submitted as part of a second study, on T cells expressing NK-cell markers. From that paper: It was sorted CD3+CD56-NKG2C+, CD3+CD56+NKG2C- and CD3+CD56+NKG2C+ T cells that provided the TCR beta repertoires. It is unclear if expanded NKG2C-expressing clones target HCMV antigens.

Sample: PBMCs. The rearrangement uses TRBV5-1 and TRBJ2-1; unclear D gene. The sequence derives from a woman aged 18 to 35 in good health. Written as DNA, the CDR3 is TGCGCCAGCAGCGGCCTTACAGAGAGTAATGAGCAGTTCTTC. It yields the protein CASSGLTESNEQFF.